What follows is one T cell receptor (beta chain) and its context. This entry comes from a study of tumor-infiltrating lymphocytes in localized non-small cell lung cancer. Whole-study context: Patients included smokers and never-smokers with various histologies, some sampled after neoadjuvant chemotherapy.

TCRdb's copy holds only in-frame clones and misses some; the assay was immunoSEQ multiplex PCR. The table records roughly 13,000 clones, around 76% of them present only once. The receptor was isolated from a human donor with non-small cell lung cancer. The sample consisted of uninvolved lung tissue not adjacent to the tumor.

CDR3 bases: TGTGCCAGCAGCCAAGTTGCTAGCGGGAGGTCCTACGAGCAGTACTTC. This codes for CASSQVASGRSYEQYF. The chain employs TRBV14 and TRBJ2-7; 11 positions agree with TRBD2. The germline gives CDR1 SGHDN, CDR2 FVKESK. This CDR3 contains 16 residues. V shed 1 base, J shed 1 base, and the junction held 3 bases outside the gene matches.